These 14 T cell receptor beta chains were all obtained from the same sample, sequenced in a study of T cell responses to AZD1222 COVID-19 vaccine. TCRdb keeps only in-frame clones here, not all; method: immunoSEQ multiplex PCR. The sample lists tens of thousands of clones; about 90% were seen once. The sample in question was peripheral blood, obtained 28 days after the second AZD1222 dose. These receptor sequences come from an adult who received the AZD1222 COVID-19 vaccine.

The genes are TRBV24-1 and TRBJ1-2; 9 bases match TRBD1. This CDR3 contains 15 residues. Germline CDR1 KGHDR, CDR2 SFDVKD. Trimming at V came to 5 bases and at J to 4 bases, leaving 7 bases not matched to a gene. The CDR3 DNA sequence: TGTGCCACCAGTGGATTTTCGGACAGGGGCTATGGCTACACCTTC. Protein product: CATSGFSDRGYGYTF.

The chain is built from TRBV5-1 and TRBJ2-1, with TRBD1 as a possible D gene (6 bases). The germline CDR1 and CDR2 sequences are SGHRS and YFSETQ. Trimming pared 4 bases from V and 13 bases from J, leaving 15 bases between. The CDR3 extends over 12 amino acids. CDR3 nucleotides: TGCGCCAGCAGCGAACCACAGGGTGAACAGTTCTTC. It specifies CASSEPQGEQFF.

This clone showed up just a few times. This chain joins TRBV28 and TRBJ2-3; 7 nucleotides agree with TRBD2. Germline V CDR1 and CDR2: MDHEN, SYDVKM. The J segment lost 2 bases and the V segment lost 5 bases, leaving 7 bases of the junction unmatched. There are 15 residues in the CDR3. The chain's CDR3 is CASSNRDYYTDTQYF. The CDR3 DNA reads TGTGCCAGCAGTAACCGGGACTATTACACAGATACGCAGTATTTT.

The V and J genes are TRBV4-3 and TRBJ1-2; 8 bases agree with TRBD1. The CDR3 contains 15 residues. The trim removed 2 bases at V and 5 bases at J, leaving 7 bases unmatched. The germline CDR1 and CDR2 sequences are LGHNA and YSLEER. The CDR3 bases are TGCGCCAGCAGCCAACCCGGGACAGGCTCGTATGGCTACACCTTC. Translation gives CASSQPGTGSYGYTF.

The chain has TRBV5-4 and TRBJ2-2; D ambiguous. V gave up 1 base and J gave up 0 bases, with 7 bases separating them. Germline-derived CDR1 and CDR2 are SGHNT and YYREEE (reference sequence). The CDR3 covers 15 residues. The DNA of the CDR3 is TGTGCCAGCAGCTTGCGCAGTACGAACACCGGGGAGCTGTTTTTT. It is translated as CASSLRSTNTGELFF.

The chain carries TRBV28 and TRBJ2-6; the D gene is possibly TRBD2 (5 bases). V dropped 6 bases and J dropped 1 base, with 19 bases sitting between them. The CDR3 is made up of 18 amino acids. Germline V CDR1 and CDR2: MDHEN, SYDVKM. CDR3 region: CASRTSGPSGSGANVLTF. In nucleotides, the CDR3 is TGTGCCAGCAGGACCTCCGGGCCATCGGGGTCTGGGGCCAACGTCCTGACTTTC.

V gene TRBV5-6 combines with J gene TRBJ1-2; perhaps TRBD1 as D (5 bases). The CDR3 covers 14 residues. Germline V lookup: CDR1 SGHDT, CDR2 YYEEEE. Trimming pared 2 bases from V and 4 bases from J, leaving 12 bases between. The CDR3 loop is CASSFATAFYGYTF. The CDR3 DNA follows: TGTGCCAGCAGCTTCGCGACAGCATTCTATGGCTACACCTTC.

The chain is built from TRBV5-4 and TRBJ2-1; 9 bases are a match to TRBD1. This CDR3 has 15 amino acids. From germline, CDR1 is SGHNT and CDR2 YYREEE (reference sequence). Trimming at V came to 4 bases and at J to 0 bases, leaving 2 bases not matched to a gene. The CDR3 loop is CASSVGQGSYNEQFF. The CDR3 DNA reads as TGTGCCAGCAGCGTGGGACAGGGCTCCTACAATGAGCAGTTCTTC.

The V gene is TRBV6-2 or TRBV6-3, the J gene TRBJ2-3; TRBD2 matches at 9 bases. Per germline, CDR1 MNHEY and CDR2 SVGEGT. The CDR3 spans 17 residues. V trimming: 2 bases; J trimming: 1 base; junction bases outside the gene matches: 7. In nucleotides, the CDR3 is TGTGCCAGCAGTTACGGCGGGGGGGCTACCGGCACAGATACGCAGTATTTT. Translation: CASSYGGGATGTDTQYF.

This rearrangement joins TRBV4-1 to TRBJ2-2, with 11 bases identical to TRBD2. The J segment lost 7 bases and the V segment lost 1 base, leaving 5 bases of the junction unmatched. There are 16 residues in the CDR3. CDR1 MGHRA and CDR2 YSYEKL come from the germline V gene. CDR3 protein: CASSQGLAGRYGELFF. The DNA of the CDR3 is TGCGCCAGCAGCCAAGGACTAGCGGGGAGATACGGGGAGCTGTTTTTT.

V gene TRBV6-4 combines with J gene TRBJ2-1, with D unresolved. Trimming pared 0 bases from V and 3 bases from J, leaving 12 bases between. Germline-derived CDR1 and CDR2 are MRHNA and SNTAGT. The CDR3 contains 16 residues. As DNA, the CDR3 is TGTGCCAGCAGTGACTCGTTCTCGTCGCGCTACAATGAGCAGTTCTTC. Translated, it gives CASSDSFSSRYNEQFF.

CDR3 bases: TGCGCCAGCAGCTTGGGGGGACAGTACTACGAGCAGTACTTC. This gives the protein CASSLGGQYYEQYF. This chain connects TRBV5-1 to TRBJ2-7; 7 nucleotides match TRBD1. The trim removed 0 bases at V and 3 bases at J, leaving 3 bases unmatched. The CDR3 covers 14 residues. Germline V gives CDR1 SGHRS, CDR2 YFSETQ.

The V and J genes are TRBV30 and TRBJ1-4, with 7 bases fitting TRBD1. The CDR3 totals 13 residues. CDR1 and CDR2 (germline): GTSNPN, SVGIG (reference sequence). The J segment lost 4 bases and the V segment lost 4 bases, leaving 3 bases of the junction unmatched. CDR3 protein: CAWTGQYNEKLFF. In DNA form, the CDR3 reads TGTGCCTGGACGGGACAGTATAATGAAAAACTGTTTTTT.

This clone was detected only once. The genes are TRBV27 and TRBJ1-3, with D unresolved. Germline V lookup: CDR1 MNHEY, CDR2 SMNVEV (reference sequence). CDR3 length equals 13 residues. Deletions cut 2 bases from V and 2 bases from J, with 4 bases between. Here the CDR3 DNA reads TGTGCCAGCAGTTTAGCGGCTGGAAACACCATATATTTT. This encodes CASSLAAGNTIYF.